This T cell receptor beta chain came from a study of T cell changes during pregnancy in multiple sclerosis. The protocol was immunoSEQ multiplex PCR, while the TCRdb copy is restricted to in-frame clones and leaves out a portion. The repertoire holds about 70,000 clones, with around 94% as singletons. This CDR3 contains 15 residues. Trimming removed 4 bases from V and 5 bases from J; junction bases left unmatched: 5. Sample: CD8+ T cells from peripheral blood mononuclear cells, taken in the third trimester of pregnancy. This TCR derives from a female donor in good health, enrolled as a control in a pregnancy study. The chain employs TRBV5-7 and TRBJ1-5; the match to TRBD1 covers 11 bases. TRBV5-7 is sorted into the ORF group, with uncertain function. As DNA, the CDR3 is TGTGCCAGCAGCCTTGGACAGGGGGCCTATCAGCCCCAGCATTTT. It is translated as CASSLGQGAYQPQHF.